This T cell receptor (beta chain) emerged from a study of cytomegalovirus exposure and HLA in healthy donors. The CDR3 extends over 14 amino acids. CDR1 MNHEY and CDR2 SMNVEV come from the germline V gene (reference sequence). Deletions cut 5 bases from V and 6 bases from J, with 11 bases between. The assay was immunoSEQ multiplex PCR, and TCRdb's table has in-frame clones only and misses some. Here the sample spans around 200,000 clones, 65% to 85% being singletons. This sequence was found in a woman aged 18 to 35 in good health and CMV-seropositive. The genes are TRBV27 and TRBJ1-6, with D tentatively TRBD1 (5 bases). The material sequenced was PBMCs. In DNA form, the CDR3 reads TGTGCCAGCAGTCGGGGGACCGGTAATTCACCCCTCCACTTT. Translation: CASSRGTGNSPLHF.